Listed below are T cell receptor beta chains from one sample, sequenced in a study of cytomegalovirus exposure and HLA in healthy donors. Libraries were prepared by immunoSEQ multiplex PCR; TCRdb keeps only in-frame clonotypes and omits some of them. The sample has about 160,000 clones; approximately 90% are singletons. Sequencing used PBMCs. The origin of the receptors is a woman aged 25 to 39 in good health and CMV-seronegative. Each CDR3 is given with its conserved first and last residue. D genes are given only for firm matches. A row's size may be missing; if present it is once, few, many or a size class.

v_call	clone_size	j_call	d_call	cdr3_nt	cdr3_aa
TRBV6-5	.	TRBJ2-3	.	TGTGCCAGCCACGGGTGGGGGGAAGCAGATACGCAGTATTTT	CASHGWGEADTQYF
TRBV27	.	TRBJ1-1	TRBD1	TGTGCCAGCAGGGGGCGACAGGGGCTGTGGGCTGAAGCTTTCTTT	CASRGRQGLWAEAFF
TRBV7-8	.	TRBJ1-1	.	TGTGCCAGCAGCTTGGGGAGGAACACTGAAGCTTTCTTT	CASSLGRNTEAFF
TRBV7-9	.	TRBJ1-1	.	TGTGCCAGCAGCTTAGCGGGGACTGCTGAAGCTTTCTTT	CASSLAGTAEAFF
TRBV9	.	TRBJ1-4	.	TGTGCCAGCAGCGTAGCTGGACAGACAAGCTTTGAAAAACTGTTTTTT	CASSVAGQTSFEKLFF
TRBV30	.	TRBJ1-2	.	TGTGCCTGGAGTGTTAGTCTGCAGGGGCCTTCGTATGGCTACACCTTC	CAWSVSLQGPSYGYTF
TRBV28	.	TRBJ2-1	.	TGTGCCAGCAGCTGGAGTAGGGAGCAGTTCTTC	CASSWSREQFF
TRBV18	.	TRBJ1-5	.	TGTGCCAGCTCACAGGGGGTTCATCAGCCCCAGCATTTT	CASSQGVHQPQHF
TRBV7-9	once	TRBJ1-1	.	TGTTCCGTAACCTATAATGGTCCTGAAGCTTTCTTT	CSVTYNGPEAFF
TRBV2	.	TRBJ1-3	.	TGTGCCAGCAGTCTCGGAGGGCCTGGAAACACCATATATTTT	CASSLGGPGNTIYF
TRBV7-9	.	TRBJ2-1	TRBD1	TGTGCCAGCAGCCCCTGGACAGGGGAGGGCTACAATGAGCAGTTCTTC	CASSPWTGEGYNEQFF